The subject of this entry is one TCR beta chain. This entry comes from a study of blood T cell repertoires in COVID-19. About the study: Acute-phase and convalescent COVID-19 samples originated in the United States, Italy and Spain. From T cells, B-cell-depleted T cells, or PBMCs came the material, which was cDNA or gDNA.

In the original processing: From reference gene primer amplification, estimates of nucleated cell counts were derived. Measured with immunoSEQ multiplex PCR; TCRdb has only the in-frame clones, and not every one. V, J and clone size derive from that table, while D and trimming were established from the DNA sequence. The sample shows 280,000 or so clones, roughly 90% of them seen only once. This TCR came from a man younger than 30 with active or convalescent COVID-19. Specimen: peripheral blood.

CDR3 region: CASGRGAEAFF. The CDR3 DNA sequence: TGTGCCTCAGGGAGGGGGGCTGAAGCTTTCTTT. The chain is built from TRBV2 and TRBJ1-1; D might be TRBD1 (6 bases). This CDR3 is built from 11 residues. Germline V gene sequence: CDR1 SNHLY, CDR2 FYNNEI. V was cut by 11 bases and J by 6 bases, with 13 bases left in between.